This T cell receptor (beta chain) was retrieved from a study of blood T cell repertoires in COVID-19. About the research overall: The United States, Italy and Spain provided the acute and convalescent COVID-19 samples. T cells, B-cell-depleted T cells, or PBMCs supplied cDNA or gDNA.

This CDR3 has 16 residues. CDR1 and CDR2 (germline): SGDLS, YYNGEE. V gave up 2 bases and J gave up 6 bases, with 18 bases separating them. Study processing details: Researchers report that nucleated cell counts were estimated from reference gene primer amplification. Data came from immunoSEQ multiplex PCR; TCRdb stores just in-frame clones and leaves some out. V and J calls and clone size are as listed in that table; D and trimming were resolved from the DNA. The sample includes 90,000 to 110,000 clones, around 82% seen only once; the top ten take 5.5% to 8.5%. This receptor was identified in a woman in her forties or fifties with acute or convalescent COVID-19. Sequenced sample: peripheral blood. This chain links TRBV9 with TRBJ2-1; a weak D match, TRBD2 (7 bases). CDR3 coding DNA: TGTGCCAGCAGCGTTTCACTGTGGGGGGGGCCCAATGAGCAGTTCTTC. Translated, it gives CASSVSLWGGPNEQFF.